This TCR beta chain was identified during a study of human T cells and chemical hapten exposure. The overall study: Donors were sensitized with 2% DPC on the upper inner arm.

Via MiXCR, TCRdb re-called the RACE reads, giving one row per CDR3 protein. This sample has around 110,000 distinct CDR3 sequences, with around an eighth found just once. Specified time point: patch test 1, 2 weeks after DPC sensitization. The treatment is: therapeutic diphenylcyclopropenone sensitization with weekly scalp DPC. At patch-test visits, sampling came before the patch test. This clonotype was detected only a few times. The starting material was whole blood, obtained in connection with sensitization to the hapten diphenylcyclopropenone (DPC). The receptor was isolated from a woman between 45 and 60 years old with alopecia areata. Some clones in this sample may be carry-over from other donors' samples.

CDR3 sequence (DNA): TGTGCCAGCAGCTTGGGGGCGAGCGGGAGGGCCACAGATACGCAGTATTTT. Translating gives CASSLGASGRATDTQYF. The chain links TRBV7-7 to TRBJ2-3; 10 positions agree with TRBD2. V was pared by 3 bases and J by 2 bases, with 8 bases of the junction left unmatched. The CDR3 spans 17 residues. Germline V gene sequence: CDR1 SSHAT, CDR2 FNYEAQ (reference sequence).